Sequencing of this T cell receptor (beta chain) was carried out in a study of response to subunit inactivated influenza vaccine. Via MiXCR, TCRdb re-called the RT-PCR reads, giving one row per CDR3 protein. This sample carries hundreds of thousands of distinct CDR3 sequences, less than 20% of them seen once, and the ten largest clones take about 11%. From germline, CDR1 is GTSNPN and CDR2 SVGIG (reference sequence). CDR3 size: 16 residues. The V end lost 0 bases, the J end lost 1 base, and 15 bases lay between the germline ends. Source: PBMCs from blood, taken 4 to 6 days after vaccination. This chain connects TRBV30 to TRBJ1-1; D not certain. The TCR originated in a man aged 50-59 years who received an inactivated influenza vaccine. CDR3 sequence: CAWSVIRHSTNTEAFF. DNA of the CDR3: TGTGCCTGGAGTGTCATCAGGCACTCGACGAACACTGAAGCTTTCTTT.